This record covers a single T cell receptor beta chain. Its antigen is unknown. Expressed TCRB transcripts were sequenced because the entire RNA isolate underwent reverse transcription. Only in-frame clones appear in the TCRdb table, and some are missing; sequencing was by immunoSEQ multiplex PCR. The sample consists of over 300,000 clones, around 9.3% of them appearing once. This sample was included in a study of beta chain features in type 1 diabetes. Points from the study as a whole: Type 1 diabetes patients had VDJ junctions that carried fewer insertions and more deletions. Researchers report that Type 1 diabetes patients had moderately but significantly shorter TCRB CDR3s across all four CD4+ subsets.

V was clipped by 5 bases and J by 0 bases; unmatched bases: 12. Germline CDR1 SEHNR, CDR2 FQNEAQ (reference sequence). The CDR3 covers 19 residues. By way of CD45RO/CCR7/CD25/CD127/CD95/CD27, the CD4+ regulatory, stem cell-like memory, central memory and naive cells were sorted. Every sorted population was more than 95% pure. The receptor's source is a man aged 30-40 years with type 1 diabetes. Sequenced input: central memory CD4+ T cells from blood. The J gene is TRBJ2-1, the V gene TRBV7-9, with 11 bases identical to TRBD2. The CDR3: CASSDTSGGTSSSYNEQFF. In nucleotides, the CDR3 is TGTGCCAGCAGCGACACTAGCGGGGGTACTTCGAGCTCCTACAATGAGCAGTTCTTC.